The 25 T cell receptor beta chains given below trace back to one sample, sequenced in a study of T-cell reconstitution after alpha-beta-depleted transplantation in children. A library of TCRbeta sequences, prepared with unique molecular identifiers, was generated. TCRdb re-derived calls from the PCR reads in MiXCR, one entry per CDR3 protein. The data hold about 440,000 distinct CDR3 sequences, with 43% observed a single time. The material was PBMCs, obtained before TCRalphabeta/CD19-depleted stem cell transplant. The receptors were gathered from a girl aged 2 to 9 with aplastic anemia, due to receive a stem cell transplant.

This chain connects TRBV20-1 to TRBJ1-2; no clear D gene. The CDR3 consists of 13 residues. The germline CDR1 and CDR2 sequences are DFQATT and SNEGSKA (reference sequence). Between the trimmed V and J ends, which lost 2 bases and 0 bases, there was a span of 7 bases. CDR3 DNA sequence: TGCAGTGCTAGACGCGGGCCTAACTATGGCTACACCTTC. Residues: CSARRGPNYGYTF.

This chain links TRBV12-3 or TRBV12-4 with TRBJ1-1; D gene unclear. Trimming left V 3 bases short and J 0 bases short, with 8 bases between. This CDR3 has 14 residues. In nucleotides, the CDR3 is TGTGCCAGCAGTTTCCAGTGGATGAACACTGAAGCTTTCTTT. Encoded protein: CASSFQWMNTEAFF.

The chain uses TRBV6-1 and TRBJ2-1; 9 nucleotides align to TRBD2. V gave up 8 bases and J gave up 7 bases; unmatched junction bases: 9. Germline V gene data show CDR1 as MNHNS and CDR2 as SASEGT. This CDR3 contains 14 residues. CDR3 bases: TGTGCCAGCCAGCCCAGCGGGAGGAGGAATGAGCAGTTCTTC. Translation gives CASQPSGRRNEQFF.

The CDR3 nucleotides read TGTGCCAGCAGTCCGGGGGCCCACCAAGAGACCCAGTACTTC. Protein: CASSPGAHQETQYF. V gene TRBV6-1 combines with J gene TRBJ2-5, with D possibly called TRBD1 or TRBD2 (6 bases each). The CDR3 loop spans 14 amino acids. Trimming removed 5 bases at V and 0 bases at J, with 10 bases between. Germline-derived CDR1 and CDR2 are MNHNS and SASEGT.

This clonotype has a single count. The chain has TRBV6-6 and TRBJ2-7; D remains ambiguous. The CDR3 runs to 12 residues. Germline V gives CDR1 MNHNY, CDR2 SVGAGI (reference sequence). Trimming pared 4 bases from V and 3 bases from J, leaving 7 bases between. DNA for the CDR3: TGTGCCAGCAGTTCCTCAGACTACGAGCAGTACTTC. Translating gives CASSSSDYEQYF.

This clonotype was counted between two and nine times. The chain has TRBV9 and TRBJ2-3; TRBD1 or TRBD2 may be the D gene (5 bases each). The V end was cut by 1 base, the J end by 2 bases, with 11 bases between. The CDR3 runs 15 residues. Germline assignment: CDR1 SGDLS and CDR2 YYNGEE. The CDR3 sequence is CASSVLGATTDTQYF. Written as DNA, the CDR3 is TGTGCCAGCAGCGTACTCGGGGCCACCACAGATACGCAGTATTTT.

This rearrangement joins TRBV18 to TRBJ2-5; D unclear. The CDR3 consists of 15 residues. V was cut by 1 base and J by 2 bases, with 11 bases left in between. Germline lookup yields CDR1 KGHSH and CDR2 LQKENI. This chain's CDR3 is CASSPRTVNQETQYF. DNA of the CDR3: TGTGCCAGCTCACCACGTACGGTAAATCAAGAGACCCAGTACTTC.

The rearrangement uses TRBV12-3 or TRBV12-4 and TRBJ2-1, with D perhaps assigned TRBD1 or TRBD2 (6 bases each). CDR3 size: 14 residues. V gave up 8 bases and J gave up 2 bases, with 13 bases separating them. The CDR3 sequence: CASHEGGAYNEQFF. CDR3 nucleotides: TGTGCCAGCCACGAGGGGGGCGCCTACAATGAGCAGTTCTTC.

The V gene is TRBV5-5, the J gene TRBJ2-7; D assignment may be TRBD1 or TRBD2 (5 bases each). Deletions cut 4 bases from V and 2 bases from J, with 16 bases between. Germline-derived CDR1 and CDR2 are SGHKS and YYEKEE (reference sequence). The length of the CDR3 is 15 residues. CDR3 sequence reads: CASSRRGALPYEQYF. CDR3 DNA sequence: TGTGCCAGCAGCCGGCGAGGGGCGCTTCCCTACGAGCAGTACTTC.

The chain employs TRBV7-2 and TRBJ1-6, with 9 positions matching TRBD1. The CDR3 has 16 amino acids. Germline trimming cut 5 bases from V and 0 bases from J; bases unmatched to any gene: 2. In germline, CDR1 is SGHTA, CDR2 FQGNSA. The CDR3 loop reads CASSGTGLSYNSPLHF. For the CDR3, the DNA is TGTGCCAGCAGCGGGACAGGGCTCTCCTATAATTCACCCCTCCACTTT.

This chain links TRBV7-9 with TRBJ2-3, with D perhaps TRBD1 (5 bases). The ends were cut back, 1 base at V and 2 bases at J, with 10 bases in the middle. Per germline, CDR1 SEHNR and CDR2 FQNEAQ (reference sequence). The CDR3 has 15 amino acids. The CDR3 coding sequence is TGTGCCAGCAGCTTAGATCAGGGCCACACAGATACGCAGTATTTT. Translating it yields CASSLDQGHTDTQYF. The variable domain in full, with the rest retrieved from reference TRBV7-9 and TRBJ2-3, is DTGVSQNPRHKITKRGQNVTFRCDPISEHNRLYWYRQTLGQGPEFLTYFQNEAQLEKSRLLSDRFSAERPKGSFSTLEIQRTEQGDSAMYLCASSLDQGHTDTQYFGPGTRLTVL.

V and J are TRBV3-1 and TRBJ2-3; no reliable D call. The CDR3 length is 14 residues. Trimming took off 4 bases at V and 6 bases at J, with 14 bases between the two ends. Looked up from germline, CDR1 is LGHDT and CDR2 is YNNKEL (reference sequence). The CDR3 coding sequence is TGTGCCAGCAGCCGCCGAATGGGAAGGGATACGCAGTATTTT. The encoded protein is CASSRRMGRDTQYF.

This clonotype was recorded at least ten times. The rearrangement joins TRBV5-5 to TRBJ2-2; D unresolved. The CDR3 length is 16 residues. The V gene lost 1 base and the J gene lost 4 bases, with 14 bases spanning the gap. Germline CDR1 is SGHKS and CDR2 is YYEKEE (reference sequence). The CDR3 reads CASSLMIWRGTGELFF. CDR3 DNA: TGTGCCAGCAGCTTGATGATTTGGCGAGGCACCGGGGAGCTGTTTTTT. Full variable domain (outside the CDR3, taken from reference TRBV5-5 and TRBJ2-2): DAGVTQSPTHLIKTRGQQVTLRCSPISGHKSVSWYQQVLGQGPQFIFQYYEKEERGRGNFPDRFSARQFPNYSSELNVNALLLGDSALYLCASSLMIWRGTGELFFGEGSRLTVL.

In regard to this clonotype: A read error may account for a junction end that differs from germline. The V call is TRBV7-2, the J call TRBJ2-7, with D possibly TRBD2 on 6 matching bases. Germline assignment: CDR1 SGHTA and CDR2 FQGNSA. This CDR3 contains 15 residues. Here the CDR3 reads CAGSLKSGSSYEQYF. CDR3 in DNA: TGTGCCGGCAGCTTAAAATCCGGGAGCTCCTACGAGCAGTACTTC.

This clonotype was detected only a few times. The gene calls are TRBV28 and TRBJ2-5, with TRBD1 matching over 10 bases. This CDR3 region has 16 residues. The trim removed 4 bases at V and 5 bases at J, leaving 10 bases unmatched. Germline-derived CDR1 and CDR2 are MDHEN and SYDVKM. This CDR3 reads CASSYWDRGSKETQYF. CDR3 sequence (DNA): TGTGCCAGCAGTTATTGGGACAGGGGATCGAAGGAGACCCAGTACTTC.

This clonotype was seen just once. This chain links TRBV5-1 with TRBJ2-5; D is possibly TRBD1 (5 bases). In germline, CDR1 is SGHRS, CDR2 YFSETQ. The CDR3 has 13 amino acids. The V and J ends lost 6 bases and 2 bases respectively, with 11 bases between them. Here the CDR3 reads CASKARQQETQYF. The CDR3 bases are TGCGCCAGCAAAGCCAGACAGCAAGAGACCCAGTACTTC.

V gene TRBV28 combines with J gene TRBJ2-7; 8 nucleotides agree with TRBD2. Germline trimming cut 2 bases from V and 4 bases from J; bases unmatched to any gene: 7. This CDR3 contains 15 residues. CDR1 and CDR2 from the germline V gene are MDHEN and SYDVKM. DNA for the CDR3: TGTGCCAGCAGTTTAGCGGCTAGCGGGTTTTACGAGCAGTACTTC. Translated, it gives CASSLAASGFYEQYF.

The chain employs TRBV28 and TRBJ2-7, with a tentative D call TRBD2 (5 bases). Germline CDR1 MDHEN, CDR2 SYDVKM. This CDR3 is built from 15 residues. The V and J ends lost 5 bases and 0 bases respectively, with 14 bases between them. CDR3 sequence reads: CASSQYTGNSYEQYF. The CDR3 DNA follows: TGTGCCAGCAGTCAATATACCGGGAACTCCTACGAGCAGTACTTC.

The genes are TRBV7-1 and TRBJ2-3; 8 bases line up with TRBD2. TRBV7-1 is reported as an ORF; its role is uncertain. The CDR3 extends over 16 amino acids. V lost 4 bases and J lost 1; bases outside the gene matches: 7. The CDR3 is CASSYPLAEGTDTQYF. For the CDR3, the DNA is TGTGCCAGCAGCTATCCACTAGCGGAAGGCACAGATACGCAGTATTTT.

This chain uses TRBV29-1 with TRBJ2-5; D possibly corresponds to TRBD2 (5 bases). The CDR3 has 12 amino acids. Germline V CDR1 and CDR2: SQVTM, ANQGSEA. The ends were cut back, 4 bases at V and 5 bases at J, with 11 bases in the middle. The CDR3 sequence: CSVGRGRETQYF. In DNA form, the CDR3 reads TGCAGCGTTGGCCGAGGGCGGGAGACCCAGTACTTC.

A note on this clonotype: This may be a read error, as it is one base from a much larger clone. V and J are TRBV6-5 and TRBJ1-2; 8 nucleotides match TRBD1. The length of the CDR3 is 16 residues. Per the germline V gene, CDR1 is MNHEY and CDR2 is SVGAGI. CDR3 in amino acids: CASSYRTRGLSYVYTF. The CDR3 region has the DNA TGTGCCAGCAGTTACCGTACCAGGGGGCTGAGCTATGTCTACACCTTC.

This sequence joins TRBV20-1 and TRBJ1-1; TRBD1 matches 8 bases. From germline, CDR1 is DFQATT and CDR2 SNEGSKA (reference sequence). The J segment lost 3 bases and the V segment lost 4 bases, leaving 1 base of the junction unmatched. CDR3 size: 12 residues. CDR3 in amino acids: CSAKQGDTEAFF. The CDR3, as DNA: TGCAGTGCTAAACAGGGGGACACTGAAGCTTTCTTT.

This clonotype was picked up a small number of times. The rearrangement joins TRBV10-3 to TRBJ2-3; a possible D gene is TRBD2 (6 bases). This CDR3 is 15 amino acids long. Trimming removed 6 bases from V and 0 bases from J, with 13 bases in between. Germline V gives CDR1 ENHRY, CDR2 SYGVKD. The CDR3 protein is CAIRDSGTSTDTQYF. DNA for the CDR3: TGTGCCATCAGGGATAGCGGTACTAGCACAGATACGCAGTATTTT.

Only a few counts were recorded for this clonotype. The V gene is TRBV28, the J gene TRBJ1-2; TRBD1 is a possible D gene (5 bases). Deletions cut 7 bases from V and 0 bases from J, with 15 bases between. The CDR3 is 15 residues long. Germline CDR1 and CDR2: MDHEN and SYDVKM. CDR3 region: CASTRGGTANYGYTF. The DNA of the CDR3 is TGTGCCAGCACCCGTGGAGGGACCGCTAACTATGGCTACACCTTC.

The chain recombines TRBV29-1 with TRBJ2-7; 7 nucleotides match TRBD1. V shed 6 bases, J shed 6 bases, and the junction held 14 bases outside the gene matches. The CDR3 totals 14 residues. Germline values: CDR1 SQVTM, CDR2 ANQGSEA. The CDR3 coding sequence is TGCAGCGTGGCCGGGACAGCTACATCCAGCGAGCAGTACTTC. This sequence encodes CSVAGTATSSEQYF.